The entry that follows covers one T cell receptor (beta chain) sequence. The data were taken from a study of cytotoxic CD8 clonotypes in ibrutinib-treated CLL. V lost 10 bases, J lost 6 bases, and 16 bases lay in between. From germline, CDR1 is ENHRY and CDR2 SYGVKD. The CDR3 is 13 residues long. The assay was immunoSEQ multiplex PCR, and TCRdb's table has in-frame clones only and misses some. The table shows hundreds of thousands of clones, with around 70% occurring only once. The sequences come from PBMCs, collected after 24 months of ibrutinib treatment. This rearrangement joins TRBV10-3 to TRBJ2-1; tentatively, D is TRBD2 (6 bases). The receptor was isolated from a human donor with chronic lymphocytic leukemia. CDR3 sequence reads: CATLAGMGNEQFF. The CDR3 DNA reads TGTGCCACGCTTGCGGGGATGGGCAATGAGCAGTTCTTC.